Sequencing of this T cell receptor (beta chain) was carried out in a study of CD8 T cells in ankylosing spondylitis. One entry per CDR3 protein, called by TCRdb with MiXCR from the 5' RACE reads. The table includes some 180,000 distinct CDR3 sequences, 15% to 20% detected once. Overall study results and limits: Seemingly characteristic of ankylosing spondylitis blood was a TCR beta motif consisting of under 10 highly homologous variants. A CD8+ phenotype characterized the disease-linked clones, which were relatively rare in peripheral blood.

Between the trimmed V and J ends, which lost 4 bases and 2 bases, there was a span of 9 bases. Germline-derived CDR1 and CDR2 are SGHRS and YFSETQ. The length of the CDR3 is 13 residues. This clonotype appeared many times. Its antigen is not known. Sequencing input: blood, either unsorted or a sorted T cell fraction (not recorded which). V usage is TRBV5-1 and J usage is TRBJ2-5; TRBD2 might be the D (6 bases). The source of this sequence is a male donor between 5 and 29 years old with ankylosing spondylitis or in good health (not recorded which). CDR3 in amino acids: CASSPLAQETQYF. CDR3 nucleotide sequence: TGCGCCAGCAGCCCTCTAGCGCAAGAGACCCAGTACTTC.